Listed here are 19 T cell receptor beta chains from one sample, sequenced in a study of neoadjuvant nivolumab and ipilimumab in lung cancer. Sequencing used immunoSEQ multiplex PCR; TCRdb keeps in-frame clones, though not all of them. The sample lists around 7,500 clones; 89% were seen once. The sequencing used tumor tissue, collected after neoadjuvant nivolumab, alone or with ipilimumab, at or shortly before surgery. The receptors were gathered from an adult with non-small cell lung cancer. Some clones in this sample may be carry-over from other donors' samples.

The CDR3 DNA is TGTGCCAGCACCCCAGACGGGTACGAGCAGTACTTC. It encodes CASTPDGYEQYF. The chain recombines TRBV7-9 with TRBJ2-7, with D uncertain. Germline assignment: CDR1 SEHNR and CDR2 FQNEAQ (reference sequence). Trimming removed 7 bases from V and 4 bases from J, with 11 bases in between. The CDR3 sequence is 12 residues long. The entire variable domain, with the rest obtained from reference TRBV7-9 and TRBJ2-7, is as follows: DTGVSQNPRHKITKRGQNVTFRCDPISEHNRLYWYRQTLGQGPEFLTYFQNEAQLEKSRLLSDRFSAERPKGSFSTLEIQRTEQGDSAMYLCASTPDGYEQYFGPGTRLTVT.

V gene TRBV9 combines with J gene TRBJ1-3, with 8 bases that match TRBD1. CDR1 is SGDLS and CDR2 is YYNGEE in the germline V gene. Trimming cost V 9 bases and J 3 bases; bases outside gene matches: 5. This CDR3 spans 13 amino acids. This CDR3 reads CATGTGGGNTIYF. DNA of the CDR3: TGTGCCACTGGGACAGGTGGTGGAAACACCATATATTTT.

V and J are TRBV6-1 and TRBJ2-3; D possibly corresponds to TRBD1 (5 bases). CDR1 is MNHNS and CDR2 is SASEGT in the germline V gene. V lost 7 bases and J 6 bases, leaving 14 bases between the germline ends. CDR3 length: 13 amino acids. The CDR3: CASNRIAGDTQYF. In DNA, the CDR3 is TGTGCCAGCAATCGTATAGCAGGGGATACGCAGTATTTT.

The J gene is TRBJ2-1, the V gene TRBV9, with D uncertain. Germline loops: CDR1 SGDLS, CDR2 YYNGEE. Trimming stripped 3 bases from V and 6 bases from J, with 16 bases between. The CDR3 totals 15 residues. The CDR3, as DNA: TGTGCCAGCAGCGCCGGGCCCATCGTTACCAATGAGCAGTTCTTC. Its translation: CASSAGPIVTNEQFF. The whole variable domain, remainder taken from reference TRBV9 and TRBJ2-1, is DSGVTQTPKHLITATGQRVTLRCSPRSGDLSVYWYQQSLDQGLQFLIQYYNGEERAKGNILERFSAQQFPDLHSELNLSSLELGDSALYFCASSAGPIVTNEQFFGPGTRLTVL.

The chain carries TRBV2 and TRBJ2-3; 11 bases align to TRBD2. The CDR3 sequence is 16 residues long. CDR1 is SNHLY, CDR2 FYNNEI, per germline. V shed 6 bases, J shed 4 bases, and the junction held 9 bases outside the gene matches. This CDR3 reads CASSPSSGRSPDTQYF. The CDR3 DNA sequence: TGTGCCAGCAGCCCGTCTAGCGGGAGGTCTCCAGATACGCAGTATTTT.

The chain employs TRBV6-5 and TRBJ2-7, with D possibly TRBD2 on 6 matching bases. Germline CDR1 reads MNHEY; CDR2 reads SVGAGI. This CDR3 spans 15 amino acids. With 2 bases removed from V and 4 bases from J, the gap between germline ends came to 15 bases. This chain's CDR3 is CASSYDPGVVYEQYF. The CDR3, as DNA: TGTGCCAGCAGTTACGATCCGGGAGTGGTATACGAGCAGTACTTC.

The genes are TRBV7-3 and TRBJ2-5; 7 positions agree with TRBD2. The J call is uncertain, as TRBJ2-7 better fits the DNA end. Looked up from germline, CDR1 is SGHTA and CDR2 is FQGTGA. This CDR3 region has 13 residues. DNA for the CDR3: TGTGCCAGCAGCTTCGGGGGGAAGAGCGAGCAGTACTTC. It encodes CASSFGGKSEQYF.

The chain uses TRBV6-5 and TRBJ2-7; 8 bases are a match to TRBD1. There are 14 residues in the CDR3. J lost 6 bases, V lost 4 bases, and 8 bases had no gene match. Germline CDR1 reads MNHEY; CDR2 reads SVGAGI. The CDR3 here is CASSSQLTGGEQYF. The CDR3 region has the DNA TGTGCCAGCAGTTCCCAACTAACAGGGGGCGAGCAGTACTTC.

The CDR3 nucleotides are TGCGCCAGCAGCCCCCCTGACAGGGGCAGCGGCTACACCTTC. This codes for CASSPPDRGSGYTF. The chain carries TRBV4-1 and TRBJ1-2; 8 bases fit TRBD1. The V gene's germline CDR1 is MGHRA and CDR2 YSYEKL. V lost 4 bases and J lost 8; bases outside the gene matches: 9. The length of the CDR3 is 14 residues.

The chain has TRBV2 and TRBJ2-7; 12 bases map to TRBD2. V was pared by 10 bases and J by 2 bases, with 12 bases of the junction left unmatched. Germline V gives CDR1 SNHLY, CDR2 FYNNEI. This CDR3 is built from 16 residues. This chain's CDR3 is CATNPGLAGRTYEQYF. The DNA of the CDR3 is TGTGCCACCAACCCGGGACTAGCGGGCCGAACCTACGAGCAGTACTTC.

This chain connects TRBV5-6 to TRBJ2-2; D uncertain. Germline CDR1 and CDR2: SGHDT and YYEEEE. V was clipped by 4 bases and J by 4 bases, with 14 bases between them. The CDR3 runs to 15 residues. This CDR3 reads CASSHPGRTTGELFF. The CDR3 DNA sequence: TGTGCCAGCAGCCACCCCGGACGGACCACCGGGGAGCTGTTTTTT.

The CDR3 region is CASSRQGLVGETQYF. The DNA of the CDR3 is TGTGCCAGCAGTAGACAGGGGTTAGTAGGGGAGACCCAGTACTTC. The V call is TRBV6-1, the J call TRBJ2-5; 8 bases are a match to TRBD1. The CDR3 extends over 15 amino acids. The trim removed 5 bases at V and 5 bases at J, leaving 10 bases unmatched. The germline V gene has CDR1 MNHNS and CDR2 SASEGT.

The chain joins TRBV7-2 to TRBJ2-7, with 10 bases matching TRBD2. The junction had 7 bases not matched to a gene; V was cut back by 1 base and J by 4 bases. The CDR3 runs 16 residues. Germline lookup yields CDR1 SGHTA and CDR2 FQGNSA. This chain's CDR3 is CASSLEFLAGAYEQYF. The CDR3 DNA reads as TGTGCCAGCAGCTTAGAGTTTCTAGCGGGAGCGTACGAGCAGTACTTC.

This clone was recorded a few times. The genes are TRBV25-1 and TRBJ2-7, with 10 bases fitting TRBD1. The CDR3 is 14 residues long. Germline values: CDR1 MGHDK, CDR2 SYGVNS. Trimming removed 6 bases from V and 6 bases from J; junction bases left unmatched: 8. The CDR3 region is CASSDRGLVTEQYF. The DNA of the CDR3 is TGTGCCAGCAGCGACAGGGGGCTGGTAACCGAGCAGTACTTC.

This clone was counted only a few times. This rearrangement joins TRBV1 to TRBJ2-7; the D call TRBD2 from the table was never checked on the DNA. TRBV1 is classified as a pseudogene. The CDR3 has 17 residues. The CDR3 spells CTRATSGSQPPNYEQYF. DNA for the CDR3: TGCACCAGGGCGACTAGCGGGAGCCAACCCCCGAACTACGAGCAGTACTTC.

This chain connects TRBV6-1 to TRBJ1-5, with 10 bases identical to TRBD1. V lost 7 bases and J lost 6; bases outside the gene matches: 9. This CDR3 is 15 amino acids long. CDR1 is MNHNS and CDR2 is SASEGT in the germline V gene. The CDR3 protein is CASITDRGGGQPQHF. The CDR3 DNA follows: TGTGCCAGCATTACGGACAGGGGGGGAGGTCAGCCCCAGCATTTT.

V usage is TRBV1 and J usage is TRBJ1-1. TRBV1 is marked as a pseudogene. The CDR3 has 15 amino acids. The CDR3 region is CTSSPGTGAPTEAFF. CDR3 nucleotide sequence: TGCACCAGCAGCCCTGGGACGGGGGCCCCCACTGAAGCTTTCTTT.

This chain joins TRBV5-4 and TRBJ2-3; D perhaps matches TRBD1 (5 bases). The V end lost 4 bases, the J end lost 4 bases, and 16 bases lay between the germline ends. CDR1 is SGHNT, CDR2 YYREEE, per germline (reference sequence). CDR3 size: 15 residues. In DNA form, the CDR3 reads TGTGCCAGCAGCATGCCCGGGCAGGGCCCAGATACGCAGTATTTT. It codes for CASSMPGQGPDTQYF.

V is TRBV6-6 and J is TRBJ2-7, with a possible D match to TRBD2 (6 bases). The CDR3 sequence is 13 residues long. V lost 7 bases, J lost 1 base, and 11 bases lay in between. Germline-derived CDR1 and CDR2 are MNHNY and SVGAGI (reference sequence). The DNA of the CDR3 is TGTGCCAGCACCCTTGGGACTTCCTACGAGCAGTACTTC. Protein product: CASTLGTSYEQYF.